This section outlines one T cell receptor beta chain sequence together with its context. This clonotype appeared many times. Its binding antigen is unknown. Base-call qualities are not available, and no considerably larger clone is one nucleotide away. The sample comes from a study of regulatory T cells in long-lasting Graves disease (dated by TCRdb to the early 2020s). About the investigation overall: Newly diagnosed Graves' disease patients had taken antithyroid drugs for less than 3 months. Persistent Graves' disease patients were compared with newly diagnosed Graves' disease patients by peripheral blood TCR sequencing and RNA sequencing. The study was conducted in China and was registered as a clinical trial. A total of 35 or so samples underwent TCR sequencing: roughly 13 from persistent and roughly 20 from newly diagnosed Graves' disease patients.

Library prep was done by multiplex PCR. Sequencer: Illumina HiSeq 4000. To build TCR beta libraries, CDR3 regions were amplified by Arm-PCR using iRepertoire HTBI primers. Before sequencing, the PCR products went through gel purification. The source study handled its data this way. A total of 62 TRBV and 14 TRBJ segments were identified across samples and were used for gene usage analysis of CDR3 amino acid clonotypes. COPE and FqMerger were used to merge filtered high-quality paired reads into contigs. BLAST was used to align contigs to IMGT TRBV, TRBD and TRBJ reference genes, with CDR3 defined following IMGT. Any clonotype with a frequency above 0.1% was classified as a highly expanded clone. Shannon entropy was used to measure repertoire diversity, and the Gini coefficient was used to measure V-J evenness. Clonotypes shared by more than one individual were considered public. Starting from the raw public reads, TCRdb applied fastp trimming at Q25, assembled clones with MiXCR and retained in-frame beta chains. Rows matching on CDR3 protein sequence are summarized as one entry with the most common DNA and genes. Clone size and V and J calls follow TCRdb, not the original study. The sample contains a few hundred thousand distinct CDR3 sequences, 10% to 15% of them found a single time. 15% to 20% of the sample belongs to the ten largest clones.

The CDR3 goes from the cysteine to the phenylalanine over 13 residues. Solely the CDR3 DNA is kept, with 39 bases framed from the first base. The trim is 7 bases for V and 4 bases for J, with a gap of 13 bases between the germline ends. The germline V gene supplies CDR1 MNHNS and CDR2 SASEGT. Reading the label with the study, this specimen's time point is: newly diagnosed GD, antithyroid drugs for less than 3 months. For both TCR sequencing and RNA sequencing, RNA was extracted from PBMCs using TRIzol. The diagnosis of Graves' disease was made according to American Thyroid Association guidelines. The patients came from an endocrinology department in Xi'an, China. From each patient, around 9.3 milliliters of peripheral blood was collected into an EDTA anticoagulant tube. Ficoll Paque Plus density gradient separation was used to isolate PBMCs, and no further T cell sorting was done. An Agilent 2100 Bioanalyzer and agarose gel were used to assess RNA quality, and a NanoDrop 2000 was used to measure RNA concentration.

General study outcomes and caveats: The small sample size was acknowledged by the authors as a limitation that may reduce accuracy. Persistent Graves' disease patients showed lower TCR Shannon entropy and fewer highly expanded clones than newly diagnosed patients, suggesting clonal expansion. Only peripheral blood was studied, because thyroid tissue, the primary lesion, was inaccessible. Persistent disease showed preferential use of TRBV28, TRBJ1-2 and TRBJ2-5, whereas newly diagnosed disease favored TRBV20-1 and TRBJ2-1. Only the TCR beta chain was sequenced and analyzed. A larger number of public clonotypes was shared among persistent patients (about 2,700) than among newly diagnosed patients (approximately 1,000).

This sample was also put to use in a study of T cells in Graves' hyperthyroidism and ophthalmopathy. Taken from the second paper: A patient counted as having stable Graves' hyperthyroidism if no progression to ophthalmopathy occurred over 18 months of follow-up. Hyperthyroidism patients were newly diagnosed, had a disease duration of under 2 months, and were aged 18 to 65 years. Any patient with an uncontrolled infection, another autoimmune disease, pregnancy or lactation was excluded. Clinical symptoms, serum thyroxine and TRAb, thyroid ultrasound, and orbital computed tomography formed the basis for the diagnoses. A first-round RT-PCR of the TCR CDR3 used the HTBI primer set with the Qiagen OneStep RT-PCR kit. Most expanded thyroid clonotypes (frequency above 0.001) were also detected in blood, suggesting blood repertoires may reflect thyroid immune responses. In cross-validation, a model built on a 13 V-J signature told ophthalmopathy apart from stable hyperthyroidism with about 90% sensitivity and about 81% specificity, and in testing the same model reached 80%/75%. In validation, the model predicted progression to ophthalmopathy with approximately 69% sensitivity and about 73% specificity, a median of around 6.6 months before onset. A discovery cohort of about 95 patients, 43 with Graves' ophthalmopathy and under 60 with stable Graves' hyperthyroidism, was used to find distinguishing TCR V-J signatures. Prospective prediction of ophthalmopathy was tested in an independent validation cohort consisting of 18 hyperthyroidism patients and some 17 patients who later progressed to ophthalmopathy. For training and testing, the roughly 100 patients in the discovery cohort were randomly divided in a 7:3 ratio. In addition, the study compared T-cell repertoires in thyroid tissue and in blood from a handful of Graves' hyperthyroidism patients. Once sampling was done, hyperthyroidism patients were given methimazole at a starting dose of 30 mg daily, whereas ophthalmopathy patients were given high-dose intravenous methylprednisolone. The libraries were constructed in a second round of multiplex PCR and then size-selected and purified. Libraries were sequenced paired-end with 100 bp reads on an Illumina HiSeq2000. SOAPnuke was used to process the raw data, throwing out any read that contained adapters or uncalled bases, had a mean Phred below 15, or lacked an exact constant-primer or identifier match. COPE v1.2.5 was used to merge high-quality paired reads, and clonotypes were defined as unique nucleotide sequences. MiTCR v1.1 was used to align the clonotypes against IMGT TRBV, TRBD and TRBJ reference segments. Analysis was restricted to V-J combinations with a frequency above 0.0001, which covered roughly 99% of repertoires. A TCS score was defined as the ratio between F50 (clonal expansion) and ExV (chaos), using BLOSUM62-based TCRdist between CDR3 peptides within each V-J. Welch's t-statistics and random forest reduced around 550 V-J features to 10 to 15, which were used in a naive Bayes classifier (R e1071). No statistical method was used to set the sample size in advance, and investigators knew the group allocation. TCR Vbeta CDR3 sequencing of 130 to 150 peripheral blood samples (about 45 ophthalmopathy, 75 to 80 hyperthyroidism and around 17 progressor patients) is reported in the paper.

This TCR came from a woman under 30 with Graves disease. Donor details come from another sample of the same person, matched by shared clones. The sample here was peripheral blood mononuclear cells (PBMCs), taken at new diagnosis, from a patient treated with antithyroid drugs. In this chain, TRBV6-1 is recombined with TRBJ1-2, with a weak D call of TRBD1 (5 bases match). The DNA sequence is given as TGTGCCAGCACGCGGGGCGCGCCCTATGGCTACACCTTC. Translated, it reads CASTRGAPYGYTF.